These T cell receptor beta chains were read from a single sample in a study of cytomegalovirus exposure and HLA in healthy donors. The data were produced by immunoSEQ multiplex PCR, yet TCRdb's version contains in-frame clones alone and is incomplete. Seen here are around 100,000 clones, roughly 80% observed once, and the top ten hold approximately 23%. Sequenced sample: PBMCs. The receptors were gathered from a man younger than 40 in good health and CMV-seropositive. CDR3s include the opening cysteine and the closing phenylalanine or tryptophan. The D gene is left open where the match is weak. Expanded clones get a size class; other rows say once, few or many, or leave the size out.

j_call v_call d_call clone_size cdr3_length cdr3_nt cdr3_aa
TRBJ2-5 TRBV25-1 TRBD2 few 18 TGTGCCAGCAGTGAAGCGGGGGGTAGCGGACACTTAATGATTGGCCAGTACTTC CASSEAGGSGHLMIGQYF
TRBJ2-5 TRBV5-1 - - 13 TGCGCCAGCAGTAACCCCGGGGTGGGGACCCAGTACTTC CASSNPGVGTQYF
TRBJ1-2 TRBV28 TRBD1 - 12 TGTGCCACCAAACAGGGGGCGGGAGGCTACACCTTC CATKQGAGGYTF
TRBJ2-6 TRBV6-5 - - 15 TGTGCCAGCAGTAGACGGGAAACTCGGGCCAACGTCCTGACTTTC CASSRRETRANVLTF
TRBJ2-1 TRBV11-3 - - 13 TGTGCCAGCAGCGACTTCTCCTACAATGAGCAGTTCTTC CASSDFSYNEQFF
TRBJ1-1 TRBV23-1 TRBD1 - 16 TGCGCCAGCAGTCTTGACAGGGGGCACTGGGAAACTGAAGCTTTCTTT CASSLDRGHWETEAFF
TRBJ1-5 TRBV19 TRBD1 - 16 TGTGCCAGTCGTCCCGGGACAGGGGGCGGCAATCAGCCCCAGCATTTT CASRPGTGGGNQPQHF
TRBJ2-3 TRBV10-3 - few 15 TGTGCCATCAGCTTAGCGGAACTAAGCACAGATACGCAGTATTTT CAISLAELSTDTQYF
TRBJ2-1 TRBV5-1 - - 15 TGCGCCAGCAGCTTGGCCGGGATATCCTACAATGAGCAGTTCTTC CASSLAGISYNEQFF
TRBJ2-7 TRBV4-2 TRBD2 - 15 TGTGCCAGCAGCGGATATAGCGGGGGGGCCTACGAGCAGTACTTC CASSGYSGGAYEQYF
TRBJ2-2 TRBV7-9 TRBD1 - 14 TGTGCCAGCAGCACCAGGGGGCTTGGCGGGGAGCTGTTTTTT CASSTRGLGGELFF
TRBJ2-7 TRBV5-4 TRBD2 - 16 TGTGCCAGCAGCTGGGGGGGGAGACTAGGGTCCTACGAGCAGTACTTC CASSWGGRLGSYEQYF
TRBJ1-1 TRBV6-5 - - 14 TGTGCCAGCAGTGGGGGACTGACGAACACTGAAGCTTTCTTT CASSGGLTNTEAFF
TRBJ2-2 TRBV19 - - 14 TGTGCCAGTAGTTTCGGGTTAAACACCGGGGAGCTGTTTTTT CASSFGLNTGELFF
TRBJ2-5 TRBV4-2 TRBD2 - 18 TGTGCCAGCAGCCAATATGGGGCGGGGAGCGGGAGGGATGAGACCCAGTACTTC CASSQYGAGSGRDETQYF
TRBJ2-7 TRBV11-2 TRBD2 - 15 TGTGCCAGCAGCTTAATCGGGGGGGCCCGGGACGAGCAGTACTTC CASSLIGGARDEQYF
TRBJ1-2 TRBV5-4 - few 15 TGTGCCAGCAGCTTGATGTCAGGGGTTAACTATGGCTACACCTTC CASSLMSGVNYGYTF
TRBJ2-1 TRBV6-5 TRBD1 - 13 TGTGCCAGCAGGGGGGACAGGCCTAATGAGCAGTTCTTC CASRGDRPNEQFF
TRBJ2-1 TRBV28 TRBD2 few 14 TGTGCCAGCCTGACTAGCGGGGGGTACAATGAGCAGTTCTTC CASLTSGGYNEQFF
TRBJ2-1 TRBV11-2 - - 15 TGTGCCAGCAGCTTAGGTGCAGAAGCCTACAATGAGCAGTTCTTC CASSLGAEAYNEQFF
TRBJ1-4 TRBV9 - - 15 TGTGCCAGCAGCGTATCTGTTTCGGGGGGGGAAAAACTGTTTTTT CASSVSVSGGEKLFF
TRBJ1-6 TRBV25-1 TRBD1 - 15 TGTGCCAGCACGGGTCTGGGACAGAGTAATTCACCCCTCCACTTT CASTGLGQSNSPLHF
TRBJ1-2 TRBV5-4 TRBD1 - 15 TGTGCCAGCAGCGAGGATCAGACAGGGAACTATGGCTACACCTTC CASSEDQTGNYGYTF
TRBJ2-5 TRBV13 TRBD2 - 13 TGTGCCAGCAGCTCACTAGCGGAAGAGACCCAGTACTTC CASSSLAEETQYF
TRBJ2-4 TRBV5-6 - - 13 TGTGCCAGCAATTTCCGGGACACAAACATTCAGTACTTC CASNFRDTNIQYF
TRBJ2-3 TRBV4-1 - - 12 TGCGCCAGCAGCCAAGGTCAGACATCGCAGTATTTT CASSQGQTSQYF
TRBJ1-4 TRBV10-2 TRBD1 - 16 TGCGCCAGCAGTGAGTCGACCGGGACAGTCGGTGAAAAACTGTTTTTT CASSESTGTVGEKLFF
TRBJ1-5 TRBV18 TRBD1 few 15 TGTGCCAGCTCACGACAGGGGGCAAGCAATCAGCCCCAGCATTTT CASSRQGASNQPQHF
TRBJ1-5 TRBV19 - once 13 TGTGCCAGCGCAGACAGCTTTGACAAGCCCCAGCATTTT CASADSFDKPQHF
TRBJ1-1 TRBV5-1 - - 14 TGCGCCAGCAGCTTGGCTGGGGGCGCGAACGGTGCTTTCTTT CASSLAGGANGAFF
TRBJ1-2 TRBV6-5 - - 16 TGTGCCAGCAGTTACTCGGATCAGGGCTACAAATATGGCTACACCTTC CASSYSDQGYKYGYTF
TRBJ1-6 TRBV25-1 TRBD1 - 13 TGTGCCAGTGCAGGACAGGGTGATTCACCCCTCCACTTT CASAGQGDSPLHF
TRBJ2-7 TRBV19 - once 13 TGTGCCAGTAGTATTTCGACTTCCTACGAGCAGTACTTC CASSISTSYEQYF
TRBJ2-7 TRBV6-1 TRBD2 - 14 TGTGCCAGCAGGCCTAGCGGGGAACGCTACGAGCAGTACTTC CASRPSGERYEQYF
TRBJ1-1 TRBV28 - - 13 TGTGCCAGCAGTTTATTTTTGCCGGTGGAGGCTTTCTTT CASSLFLPVEAFF
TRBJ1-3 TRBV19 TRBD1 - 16 TGTGCCAGTAGCAGGGGGACTTATGATGCGGGAAACACCATATATTTT CASSRGTYDAGNTIYF
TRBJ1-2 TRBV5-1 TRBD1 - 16 TGCGCCAGCAGCGCGGGTGGGGGACAGGTCTGGGACGGCTACACCTTC CASSAGGGQVWDGYTF
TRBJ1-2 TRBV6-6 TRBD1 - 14 TGTGCCAGCAGTCCCCAGGGACAGAACTATGGCTACACCTTC CASSPQGQNYGYTF
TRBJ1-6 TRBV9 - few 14 TGTGCCAGCAGCGTAGCCGACAGTAATTCACCCCTCCACTTT CASSVADSNSPLHF
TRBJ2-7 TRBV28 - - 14 TGTGCCAGCAGTTTTATGGGGGGCTCCTACGAGCAGTACTTC CASSFMGGSYEQYF
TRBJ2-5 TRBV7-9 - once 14 TGTGCCAGCAGCTTACCCGGTGATCCCGGGATCCCCTACTTC CASSLPGDPGIPYF
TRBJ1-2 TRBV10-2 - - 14 TGCGCCAGCAGTGAGCCGGGACTTACGTATGGCTACACCTTC CASSEPGLTYGYTF
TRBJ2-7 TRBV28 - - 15 TGTGCCAGCAGCCAATGGCTGGGGATGGACTCCGAGCAGTACTTC CASSQWLGMDSEQYF
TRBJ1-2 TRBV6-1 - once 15 TGTGCCAGCAGTGAAGCGCTTGGAGGTCGTCTTGGCTACACCTTC CASSEALGGRLGYTF
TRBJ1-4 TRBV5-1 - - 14 TGCGCCAGCAGCTTGGAGACAGGCAATGAAAAACTGTTTTTT CASSLETGNEKLFF
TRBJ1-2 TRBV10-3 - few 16 TGTGCCATCAGTGGGCACCAACAGGGACGGTCCTCTGGCTACACCTTC CAISGHQQGRSSGYTF
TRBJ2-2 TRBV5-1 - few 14 TGCGCCAGCAGCGAGACAGGGAACACCGGGGAGCTGTTTTTT CASSETGNTGELFF
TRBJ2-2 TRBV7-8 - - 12 TGTGCCAGCAGCTTAACAACCGGGGAGCTGTTTTTT CASSLTTGELFF
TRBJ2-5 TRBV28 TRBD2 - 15 TGTGCCAGCAGTTTATGGGCGGGGGGGCCGGAGACCCAGTACTTC CASSLWAGGPETQYF
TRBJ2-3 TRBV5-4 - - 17 TGTGCCAGCAGCCCGAAGGGGGTAGGGTTTAGCACAGATACGCAGTATTTT CASSPKGVGFSTDTQYF
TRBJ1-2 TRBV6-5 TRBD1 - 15 TGTGCCAGTTGTTACCGGGACAGGGGATTTCGGGGCTACACCTTC CASCYRDRGFRGYTF
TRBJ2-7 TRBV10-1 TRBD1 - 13 TGCGCCAGCAGTACTACGGACAGGGACGAGCAGTACTTC CASSTTDRDEQYF
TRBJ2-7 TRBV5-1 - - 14 TGCGCCAGCAGCTTTATATCAGAATCAGGAGAGCAGTACTTC CASSFISESGEQYF
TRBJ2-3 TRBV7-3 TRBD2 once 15 TGTGCCAGCAGCGCCAAACTAGCGGGGGTAGATACGCAGTATTTT CASSAKLAGVDTQYF
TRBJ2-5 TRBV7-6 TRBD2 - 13 TGTGCCAGCAGCCCGAGCGGGGGAGAGACCCAGTACTTC CASSPSGGETQYF
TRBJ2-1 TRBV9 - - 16 TGTGCCAGCAGCGTACCTCTTGATTCAGGGAACAATGAGCAGTTCTTC CASSVPLDSGNNEQFF
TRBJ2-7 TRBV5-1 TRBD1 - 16 TGCGCCAGCAGCTGGACAGGGCCCCAAACCAGCTACGAGCAGTACTTC CASSWTGPQTSYEQYF
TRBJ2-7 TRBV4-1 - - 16 TGCGCCAGCAGCCAAGGCCCAAGGAGCAGTCGAGACGAGCAGTACTTC CASSQGPRSSRDEQYF
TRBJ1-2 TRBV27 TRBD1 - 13 TGTGCCAGCAGTTCCGACAGGGTCTATGGCTACACCTTC CASSSDRVYGYTF